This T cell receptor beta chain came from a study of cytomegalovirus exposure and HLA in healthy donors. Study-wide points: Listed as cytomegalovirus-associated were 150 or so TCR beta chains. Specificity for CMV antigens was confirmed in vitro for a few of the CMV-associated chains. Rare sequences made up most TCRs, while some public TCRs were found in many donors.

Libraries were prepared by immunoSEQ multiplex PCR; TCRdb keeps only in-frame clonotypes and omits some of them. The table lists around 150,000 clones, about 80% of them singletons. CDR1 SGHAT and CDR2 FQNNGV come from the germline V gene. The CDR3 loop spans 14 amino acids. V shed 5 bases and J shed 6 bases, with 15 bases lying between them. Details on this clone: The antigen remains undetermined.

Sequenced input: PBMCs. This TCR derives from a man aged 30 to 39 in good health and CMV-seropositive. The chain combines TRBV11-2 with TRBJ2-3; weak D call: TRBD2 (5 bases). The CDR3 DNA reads TGTGCCAGCAGCCGTACTAGGACGCGCGATACGCAGTATTTT. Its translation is CASSRTRTRDTQYF.